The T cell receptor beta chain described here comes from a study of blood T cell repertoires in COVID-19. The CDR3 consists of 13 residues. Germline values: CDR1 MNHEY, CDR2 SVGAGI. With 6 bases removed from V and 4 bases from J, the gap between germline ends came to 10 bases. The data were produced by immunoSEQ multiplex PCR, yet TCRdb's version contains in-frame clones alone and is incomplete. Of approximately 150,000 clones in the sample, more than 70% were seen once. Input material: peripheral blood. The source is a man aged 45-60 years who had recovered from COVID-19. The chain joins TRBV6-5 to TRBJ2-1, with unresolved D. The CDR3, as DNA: TGTGCCAGCAGGCGGTCCGAGTACAATGAGCAGTTCTTC. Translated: CASRRSEYNEQFF.